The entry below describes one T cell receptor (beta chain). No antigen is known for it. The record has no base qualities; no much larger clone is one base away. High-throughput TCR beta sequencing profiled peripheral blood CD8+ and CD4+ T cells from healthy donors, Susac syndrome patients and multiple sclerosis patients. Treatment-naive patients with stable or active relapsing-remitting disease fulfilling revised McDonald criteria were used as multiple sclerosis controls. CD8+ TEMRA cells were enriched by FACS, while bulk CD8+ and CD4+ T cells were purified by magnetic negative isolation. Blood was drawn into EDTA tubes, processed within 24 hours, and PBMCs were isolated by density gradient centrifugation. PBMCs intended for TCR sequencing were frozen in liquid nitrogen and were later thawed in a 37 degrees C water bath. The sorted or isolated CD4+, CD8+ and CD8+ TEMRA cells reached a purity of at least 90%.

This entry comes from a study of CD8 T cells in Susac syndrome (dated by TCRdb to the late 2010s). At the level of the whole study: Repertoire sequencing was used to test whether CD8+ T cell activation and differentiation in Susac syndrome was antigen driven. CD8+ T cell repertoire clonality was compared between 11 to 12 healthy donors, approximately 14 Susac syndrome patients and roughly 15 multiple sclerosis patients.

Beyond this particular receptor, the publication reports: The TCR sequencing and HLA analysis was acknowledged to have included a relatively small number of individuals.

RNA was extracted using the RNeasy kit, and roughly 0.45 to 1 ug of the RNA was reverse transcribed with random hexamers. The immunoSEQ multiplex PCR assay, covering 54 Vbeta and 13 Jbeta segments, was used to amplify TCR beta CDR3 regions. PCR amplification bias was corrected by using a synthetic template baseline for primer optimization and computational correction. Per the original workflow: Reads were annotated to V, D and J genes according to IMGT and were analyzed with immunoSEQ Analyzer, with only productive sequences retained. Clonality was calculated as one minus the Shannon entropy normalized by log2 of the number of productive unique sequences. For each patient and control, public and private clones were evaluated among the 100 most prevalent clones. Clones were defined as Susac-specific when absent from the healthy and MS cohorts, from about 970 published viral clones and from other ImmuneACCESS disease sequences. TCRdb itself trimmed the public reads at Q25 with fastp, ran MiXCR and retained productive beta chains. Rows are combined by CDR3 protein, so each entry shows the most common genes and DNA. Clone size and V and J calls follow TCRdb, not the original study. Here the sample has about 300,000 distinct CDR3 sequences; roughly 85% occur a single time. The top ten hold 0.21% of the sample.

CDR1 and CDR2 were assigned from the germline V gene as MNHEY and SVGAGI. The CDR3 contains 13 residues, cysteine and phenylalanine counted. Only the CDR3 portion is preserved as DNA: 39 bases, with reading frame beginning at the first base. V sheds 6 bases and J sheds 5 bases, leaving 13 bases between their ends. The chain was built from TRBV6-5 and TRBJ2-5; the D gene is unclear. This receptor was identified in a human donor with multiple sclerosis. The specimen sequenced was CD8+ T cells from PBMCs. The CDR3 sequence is CASRFSNWETQYF. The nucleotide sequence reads TGTGCCAGCAGATTTAGTAACTGGGAGACCCAGTACTTC.